This T cell receptor beta chain was observed in a study of T-cell memory formation after mild COVID-19. Study at large: TCR clusters were largely donor specific. Study-level findings and limits: Contracting clones, day 15 to 85, had balanced CD4/CD8, and later expanders favored CD4+. Clonal second-wave expansions that peaked on day 37 had unconfirmed SARS-CoV-2 specificity.

Germline CDR1 reads DFQATT; CDR2 reads SNEGSKA (reference sequence). The CDR3 contains 13 residues. Germline trimming cut 6 bases from V and 2 bases from J; bases unmatched to any gene: 3. TCRdb re-called the 5' RACE reads through MiXCR, storing one row per CDR3 protein. The sample consists of about 400,000 distinct CDR3 sequences, about 20% of them appearing once. A few counts support this clonotype. Its specificity is not known. J is TRBJ2-5 and V is TRBV20-1; 10 bases match TRBD2. The receptor comes from a man younger than 35 who had mild COVID-19 (a few samples of this study predate the infection). Cell type and time point are not known. Sequencing used PBMCs or a T cell subset sorted from them (not recorded which). CDR3 sequence (DNA): TGCAGTGCCCAGACTAGCGGGCAAGAGACCCAGTACTTC. The encoded protein is CSAQTSGQETQYF.